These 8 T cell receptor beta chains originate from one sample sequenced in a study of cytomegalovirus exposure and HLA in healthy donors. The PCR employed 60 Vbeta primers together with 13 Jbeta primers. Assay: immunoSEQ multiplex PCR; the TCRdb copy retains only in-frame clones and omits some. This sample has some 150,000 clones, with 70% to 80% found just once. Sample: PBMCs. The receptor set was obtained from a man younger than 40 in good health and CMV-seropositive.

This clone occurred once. CDR3 region: CAWSVKGAGGYTF. In DNA form, the CDR3 reads TGTGCCTGGAGTGTAAAGGGGGCTGGTGGCTACACCTTC. V and J are TRBV30 and TRBJ1-2, with 7 bases identical to TRBD1. Germline V gene data show CDR1 as GTSNPN and CDR2 as SVGIG (reference sequence). The ends lost 0 bases at V and 7 bases at J; junction bases unmatched: 5. This CDR3 spans 13 amino acids.

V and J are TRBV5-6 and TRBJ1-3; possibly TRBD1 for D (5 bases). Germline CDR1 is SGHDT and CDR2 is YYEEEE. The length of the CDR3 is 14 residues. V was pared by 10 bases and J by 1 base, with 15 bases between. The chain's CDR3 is CAAKTGMSGNTIYF. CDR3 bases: TGTGCCGCCAAAACAGGAATGTCTGGAAACACCATATATTTT.

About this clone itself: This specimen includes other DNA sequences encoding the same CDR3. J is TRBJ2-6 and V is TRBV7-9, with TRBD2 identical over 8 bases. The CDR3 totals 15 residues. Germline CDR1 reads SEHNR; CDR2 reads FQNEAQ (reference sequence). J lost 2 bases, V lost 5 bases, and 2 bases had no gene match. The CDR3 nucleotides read TGTGCCAGCAGCCCCGGGGGGGCTGGGGCCAACGTCCTGACTTTC. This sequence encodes CASSPGGAGANVLTF. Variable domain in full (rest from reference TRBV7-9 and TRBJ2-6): DTGVSQNPRHKITKRGQNVTFRCDPISEHNRLYWYRQTLGQGPEFLTYFQNEAQLEKSRLLSDRFSAERPKGSFSTLEIQRTEQGDSAMYLCASSPGGAGANVLTFGAGSRLTVL.

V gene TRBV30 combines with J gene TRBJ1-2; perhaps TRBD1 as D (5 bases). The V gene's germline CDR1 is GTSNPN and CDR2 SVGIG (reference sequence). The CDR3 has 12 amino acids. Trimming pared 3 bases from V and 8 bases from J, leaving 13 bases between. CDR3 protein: CAWRVGARGYTF. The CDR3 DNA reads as TGTGCCTGGAGAGTAGGGGCACGAGGCTACACCTTC.

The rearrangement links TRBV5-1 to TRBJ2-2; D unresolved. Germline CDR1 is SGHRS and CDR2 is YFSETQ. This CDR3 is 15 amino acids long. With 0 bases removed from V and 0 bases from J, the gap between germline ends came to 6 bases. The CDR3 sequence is CASSLEQPNTGELFF. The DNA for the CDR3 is TGCGCCAGCAGCTTGGAACAGCCGAACACCGGGGAGCTGTTTTTT.

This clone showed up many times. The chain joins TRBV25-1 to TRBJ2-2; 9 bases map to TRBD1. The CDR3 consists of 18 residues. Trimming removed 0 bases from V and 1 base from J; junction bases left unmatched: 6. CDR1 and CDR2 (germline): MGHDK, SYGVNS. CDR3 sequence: CASSEYERDRVNTGELFF. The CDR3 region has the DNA TGTGCCAGCAGTGAATATGAGAGGGACAGGGTGAACACCGGGGAGCTGTTTTTT.

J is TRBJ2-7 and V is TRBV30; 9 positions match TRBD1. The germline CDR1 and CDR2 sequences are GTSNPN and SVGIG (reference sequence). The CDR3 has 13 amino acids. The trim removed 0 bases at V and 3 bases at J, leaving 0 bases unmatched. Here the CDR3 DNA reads TGTGCCTGGAGTGTGACAGGGGGCTACGAGCAGTACTTC. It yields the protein CAWSVTGGYEQYF.

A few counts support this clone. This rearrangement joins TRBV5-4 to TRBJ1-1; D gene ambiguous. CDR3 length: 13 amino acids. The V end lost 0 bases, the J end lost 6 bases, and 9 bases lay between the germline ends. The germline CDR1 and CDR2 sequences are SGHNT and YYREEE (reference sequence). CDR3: CASSLVKTAEAFF. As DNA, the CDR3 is TGTGCCAGCAGCTTGGTTAAAACGGCTGAAGCTTTCTTT.